What follows are 10 T cell receptor beta chains derived from one specimen sequenced in a study of T cells after posttransplantation cyclophosphamide. Method: immunoSEQ multiplex PCR; TCRdb's copy keeps in-frame clones and lacks some. This table has approximately 21,000 clones, around 86% appearing once. Sampled 1 year posttransplant, controls received myeloablative marrow transplants, methotrexate and a calcineurin inhibitor. Sequencing was performed on PBMCs, taken 362 days after allogeneic stem cell transplant with calcineurin inhibitor and methotrexate. The receptors come from a female patient in her 30s who received an allogeneic stem cell transplant from an unrelated donor, was CMV-positive, and had acute and chronic GVHD. The T cells may come from the graft donor.

This clone was counted between two and nine times. The chain is built from TRBV5-1 and TRBJ1-3; 7 bases align to TRBD1. The CDR3 spans 15 residues. V shed 4 bases, J shed 4 bases, and the junction held 8 bases outside the gene matches. CDR1 SGHRS and CDR2 YFSETQ come from the germline V gene. CDR3 region: CASSPATGRGNTIYF. The CDR3 region has the DNA TGCGCCAGCAGCCCGGCGACAGGGCGCGGAAACACCATATATTTT.

The count of this clone is one. The CDR3 spells CASGGAGQPQHF. The DNA for the CDR3 is TGTGCCAGCGGCGGGGCGGGTCAGCCCCAGCATTTT. This chain connects TRBV25-1 to TRBJ1-5; D is possibly TRBD1 (5 bases). V dropped 8 bases and J dropped 6 bases, with 11 bases sitting between them. This CDR3 has 12 amino acids. The germline CDR1 and CDR2 sequences are MGHDK and SYGVNS.

This sequence joins TRBV6-5 and TRBJ1-1; D possibly corresponds to TRBD1 (6 bases). The CDR3 runs to 13 residues. The ends were cut back, 5 bases at V and 5 bases at J, with 12 bases in the middle. Germline loops: CDR1 MNHEY, CDR2 SVGAGI. The CDR3 DNA reads TGTGCCAGCAGTAGGGGGTGGGGAACTGAAGCTTTCTTT. Protein: CASSRGWGTEAFF.

This sequence joins TRBV5-8 and TRBJ2-3, with D tentatively TRBD2 (5 bases). The ends were cut back, 4 bases at V and 1 base at J, with 13 bases in the middle. Germline V gene sequence: CDR1 SGHTS, CDR2 YDEGEE. The CDR3 totals 15 residues. Here the CDR3 DNA reads TGTGCCAGCAGCCAACTAGTTGCGGGCACAGATACGCAGTATTTT. As protein: CASSQLVAGTDTQYF. Supplemented by reference TRBV5-8 and TRBJ2-3, the full variable domain reads EAGVTQSPTHLIKTRGQQATLRCSPISGHTSVYWYQQALGLGLQFLLWYDEGEERNRGNFPPRFSGRQFPNYSSELNVNALELEDSALYLCASSQLVAGTDTQYFGPGTRLTVL.

The V call is TRBV27, the J call TRBJ2-1, with TRBD1 matching 7 bases. V lost 5 bases, J lost 7 bases, and 20 bases stayed unmatched. CDR3 length: 18 residues. CDR1 is MNHEY, CDR2 SMNVEV, per germline (reference sequence). CDR3 in amino acids: CASSRPGTGTALQNEQFF. DNA of the CDR3: TGTGCCAGCAGTAGGCCGGGGACCGGGACAGCGCTACAAAATGAGCAGTTCTTC.

This chain connects TRBV5-1 to TRBJ2-3; D unresolved. This CDR3 contains 14 residues. Germline loops: CDR1 SGHRS, CDR2 YFSETQ. The V end was cut by 3 bases, the J end by 2 bases, with 10 bases between. The CDR3 spells CASSYSSSTDTQYF. In DNA, the CDR3 is TGCGCCAGCAGCTATAGCAGTTCCACAGATACGCAGTATTTT.

V usage is TRBV21-1 and J usage is TRBJ1-4. TRBV21-1 is classified as a pseudogene. The CDR3 runs 13 residues. The CDR3 is CASSVPVEEKLFF. CDR3 DNA: TGTGCCAGCAGCGTCCCTGTAGAGGAAAAACTGTTTTTT.

The chain links TRBV5-1 to TRBJ2-1; D unresolved. Germline V lookup: CDR1 SGHRS, CDR2 YFSETQ. Between the trimmed V and J ends, which lost 5 bases and 2 bases, there was a span of 11 bases. This CDR3 contains 14 residues. CDR3 nucleotide sequence: TGCGCCAGCAGTTTCGGTGGTACCTACAATGAGCAGTTCTTC. Its translation is CASSFGGTYNEQFF. Complete variable domain (other parts from reference TRBV5-1 and TRBJ2-1): KAGVTQTPRYLIKTRGQQVTLSCSPISGHRSVSWYQQTPGQGLQFLFEYFSETQRNKGNFPGRFSGRQFSNSRSEMNVSTLELGDSALYLCASSFGGTYNEQFFGPGTRLTVL.

The chain combines TRBV19 with TRBJ1-5, with D unresolved. Germline V gene sequence: CDR1 LNHDA, CDR2 SQIVND (reference sequence). V was clipped by 2 bases and J by 4 bases, with 12 bases between them. The CDR3 is 15 amino acids. The CDR3 DNA sequence: TGTGCCAGTAGTATAAAGGGAGGTGGGAATCAGCCCCAGCATTTT. Translated, it gives CASSIKGGGNQPQHF.

This chain uses TRBV5-1 with TRBJ1-1, with 7 bases lining up with TRBD1. Germline lookup yields CDR1 SGHRS and CDR2 YFSETQ. V dropped 4 bases and J dropped 1; count of bases not matched to a gene: 7. The length of the CDR3 is 15 residues. The CDR3 loop reads CASSGTTGQNTEAFF. DNA for the CDR3: TGCGCCAGCAGCGGGACGACAGGGCAGAACACTGAAGCTTTCTTT.